These 23 T cell receptor beta chains came from one sample sequenced in a study of blood T cell repertoires in COVID-19. Here immunoSEQ multiplex PCR was the method, and the copy in TCRdb shows in-frame clones only, minus some. The table includes 260,000 or so clones, roughly 89% detected once. The sample comprised PBMCs or T cells enriched from blood (not recorded which). These receptors all stem from a woman aged 25 to 39 with acute COVID-19.

The rearrangement uses TRBV6-5 and TRBJ2-2; D is uncertain. Germline assignment: CDR1 MNHEY and CDR2 SVGAGI. This CDR3 comprises 12 residues. Deletions cut 2 bases from V and 6 bases from J, with 4 bases between. DNA of the CDR3: TGTGCCAGCAGTTACCTCTCCGGGGAGCTGTTTTTT. Residues: CASSYLSGELFF.

A note on this clone: At one boundary the junction diverges from the germline segment, which might be a read error. The chain joins TRBV2 to TRBJ1-4, with 10 nucleotides matching TRBD1. CDR1 and CDR2 from the germline V gene are SNHLY and FYNNEI. This CDR3 spans 18 amino acids. CDR3 sequence (DNA): TGTGCCAGCAGAGAAGACAGGGGGCATGATGCAACTAATGAAAAACTGTTTTTT. Translation: CASREDRGHDATNEKLFF.

This clone showed up just a few times. DNA of the CDR3: TGCAGTGCTGAACGGTACAATGAGCAGTTCTTC. Its translation is CSAERYNEQFF. V and J are TRBV20-1 and TRBJ2-1; D gene unclear. In germline, CDR1 is DFQATT, CDR2 SNEGSKA (reference sequence). This CDR3 region has 11 residues. The germline V and J ends were trimmed by 5 bases and 4 bases, with 6 bases remaining between them.

The J gene is TRBJ1-5, the V gene TRBV5-6, with D possibly being TRBD1 (5 bases). The CDR3 extends over 13 amino acids. Germline V gene lookup returns CDR1 SGHDT and CDR2 YYEEEE. Between the trimmed V and J ends, which lost 3 bases and 2 bases, there was a span of 6 bases. The CDR3 DNA is TGTGCCAGCAGCTGGGGGGGCAATCAGCCCCAGCATTTT. This sequence encodes CASSWGGNQPQHF.

The gene calls are TRBV6-5 and TRBJ1-1; TRBD1 agrees at 7 bases. J gave up 1 base and V 2 bases, and 4 bases lay outside the gene matches. Germline V gene sequence: CDR1 MNHEY, CDR2 SVGAGI. This CDR3 region has 15 residues. The DNA of the CDR3 is TGTGCCAGCAGTTACGGGACAGCAACGAACACTGAAGCTTTCTTT. It is translated as CASSYGTATNTEAFF.

V usage is TRBV27 and J usage is TRBJ1-2, with 10 positions matching TRBD1. The CDR3 consists of 14 residues. CDR1 is MNHEY, CDR2 SMNVEV, per germline (reference sequence). The V gene end was trimmed by 7 bases and the J gene end by 7 bases; junction bases not matched to a gene: 9. The CDR3 coding sequence is TGTGCCAGCAAAGTAACCGGGACAGGGGTTGGCTACACCTTC. Residues: CASKVTGTGVGYTF.

The chain employs TRBV16 and TRBJ1-1, with TRBD1 identical over 8 bases. CDR3 length: 13 amino acids. CDR1 and CDR2 from the germline V gene are KGHSY and FQNENV. The junction had 3 bases not matched to a gene; V was cut back by 8 bases and J by 1 base. The CDR3 coding sequence is TGTGCCAGCTACAGGGGGACGAACACTGAAGCTTTCTTT. Translated: CASYRGTNTEAFF.

This rearrangement joins TRBV15 to TRBJ2-2, with 9 nucleotides matching TRBD2. The ends lost 9 bases at V and 5 bases at J; junction bases unmatched: 7. Looked up from germline, CDR1 is LNHNV and CDR2 is YYDKDF (reference sequence). CDR3 size: 14 residues. Here the CDR3 DNA reads TGTGCCACTTGGGCCAGCGGGGGGACCGGGGAGCTGTTTTTT. This translates into CATWASGGTGELFF.

This chain links TRBV12-5 with TRBJ2-1, with D maybe TRBD2 (6 bases). The CDR3 spans 16 residues. Germline V CDR1 and CDR2: LGHNT, FRNRAP. Trimming removed 1 base at V and 8 bases at J, with 18 bases between. The CDR3 nucleotides read TGTGCTAGTGGTTTGGAACTAGCTCAATCCTCCTATGAGCAGTTCTTC. It encodes CASGLELAQSSYEQFF.

The chain carries TRBV18 and TRBJ2-2; maybe TRBD1 (5 bases). Deletions cut 2 bases from V and 1 base from J, with 8 bases between. This CDR3 comprises 15 residues. Germline-derived CDR1 and CDR2 are KGHSH and LQKENI. The chain's CDR3 is CASSPGARNTGELFF. DNA for the CDR3: TGTGCCAGCTCACCAGGGGCCAGGAACACCGGGGAGCTGTTTTTT.

This chain connects TRBV6-5 to TRBJ1-2, with unresolved D. Germline V gives CDR1 MNHEY, CDR2 SVGAGI. The CDR3 totals 12 residues. Between the trimmed V and J ends, which lost 6 bases and 3 bases, there was a span of 8 bases. CDR3 sequence: CASSNRDYGYTF. Written as DNA, the CDR3 is TGTGCCAGCAGCAACCGGGACTATGGCTACACCTTC.

The J gene is TRBJ2-1, the V gene TRBV11-2; weak D call: TRBD2 (6 bases). Germline CDR1 SGHAT, CDR2 FQNNGV. V was trimmed by 5 bases and J by 6 bases, leaving 17 bases between them. The CDR3 totals 15 residues. As DNA, the CDR3 is TGTGCCAGCAGCCCCGGGGGTGGACTCACCAATGAGCAGTTCTTC. Its translation: CASSPGGGLTNEQFF.

The chain uses TRBV30 and TRBJ2-5; no clear D gene. The V and J ends lost 0 bases and 5 bases respectively, with 4 bases between them. CDR3 length: 11 residues. Germline lookup yields CDR1 GTSNPN and CDR2 SVGIG (reference sequence). The CDR3 loop is CAWSVRETQYF. DNA of the CDR3: TGTGCCTGGAGTGTACGGGAGACCCAGTACTTC.

This clone was counted only a few times. The V call is TRBV4-1, the J call TRBJ2-3; D is undetermined. CDR1 is MGHRA and CDR2 is YSYEKL in the germline V gene. The CDR3 runs 16 residues. Trimming removed 4 bases at V and 0 bases at J, with 14 bases between. The CDR3 region has the DNA TGCGCCAGCAGCCGCCTTCTAACTACTAGCACAGATACGCAGTATTTT. Its translation: CASSRLLTTSTDTQYF.

This clone has at least ten counts. The V call is TRBV6-1, the J call TRBJ2-1, with unresolved D. Germline V gives CDR1 MNHNS, CDR2 SASEGT. V lost 2 bases, J lost 5 bases, and 7 bases lay in between. The CDR3 extends over 13 amino acids. CDR3 residues: CASSEQVHNEQFF. The CDR3 bases are TGTGCCAGCAGTGAACAGGTCCACAATGAGCAGTTCTTC.

This sequence joins TRBV15 and TRBJ2-5; 9 bases are a match to TRBD1. Germline V gene sequence: CDR1 LNHNV, CDR2 YYDKDF (reference sequence). The junction had 12 bases not matched to a gene; V was cut back by 0 bases and J by 4 bases. This CDR3 region has 18 residues. CDR3 sequence (DNA): TGTGCCACCAGCAGAGATCCGACAGGGGGGTACTTGGGAGAGACCCAGTACTTC. It is translated as CATSRDPTGGYLGETQYF.

The CDR3 region is CASSHLAGTPSYEQYF. DNA of the CDR3: TGCGCCAGCAGCCACCTCGCCGGGACACCCTCCTACGAGCAGTACTTC. The chain uses TRBV4-1 and TRBJ2-7; TRBD1 is a possible D gene (6 bases). The germline V gene encodes CDR1 MGHRA and CDR2 YSYEKL. The CDR3 sequence is 16 residues long. The V gene lost 3 bases and the J gene lost 0 bases, with 15 bases spanning the gap.

The J gene is TRBJ1-4, the V gene TRBV7-2; the D gene is possibly TRBD1 (5 bases). The CDR3 is 14 amino acids. Looked up from germline, CDR1 is SGHTA and CDR2 is FQGNSA. V shed 4 bases and J shed 3 bases, with 9 bases lying between them. The CDR3 DNA is TGTGCCAGCAGCTCGACAGCGTCTAATGAAAAACTGTTTTTT. It codes for CASSSTASNEKLFF.

The chain combines TRBV19 with TRBJ1-5; D is ambiguous. The CDR3 runs 15 residues. The V end was cut by 2 bases, the J end by 6 bases, with 14 bases between. Germline lookup yields CDR1 LNHDA and CDR2 SQIVND (reference sequence). This chain's CDR3 is CASSILTRSGQPQHF. The CDR3 coding sequence is TGTGCCAGTAGTATACTGACCCGAAGCGGTCAGCCCCAGCATTTT. Using reference TRBV19 and TRBJ1-5 for the parts outside the CDR3, the full variable domain is DGGITQSPKYLFRKEGQNVTLSCEQNLNHDAMYWYRQDPGQGLRLIYYSQIVNDFQKGDIAEGYSVSREKKESFPLTVTSAQKNPTAFYLCASSILTRSGQPQHFGDGTRLSIL.

The genes are TRBV10-2 and TRBJ1-5; D gene uncertain. There are 12 residues in the CDR3. Trimming shortened V by 3 bases and J by 6 bases, and 6 bases separated the two germline ends. CDR1 and CDR2 from the germline V gene are WSHSY and SAAADI. In nucleotides, the CDR3 is TGCGCCAGCAGTGATCAGTCTCAGCCCCAGCATTTT. This codes for CASSDQSQPQHF.

The table lists this clone with a few counts. J is TRBJ2-1 and V is TRBV3-1 (or the pseudogene TRBV3-2); TRBD2 aligns across 11 bases. Germline CDR1 and CDR2: LGHDT and YNNKEL (reference sequence). This CDR3 contains 15 residues. J gave up 5 bases and V 6 bases, and 6 bases lay outside the gene matches. The CDR3 loop is CASSLGLAANNEQFF. CDR3 DNA sequence: TGTGCCAGCAGTTTGGGACTAGCGGCCAACAATGAGCAGTTCTTC.

The V and J genes are TRBV27 and TRBJ2-2, with 7 bases aligning to TRBD2. CDR3 size: 15 residues. V trimming: 4 bases; J trimming: 5 bases; junction bases outside the gene matches: 7. Germline CDR1 is MNHEY and CDR2 is SMNVEV (reference sequence). CDR3 in amino acids: CASSYSGGWTGELFF. The CDR3 region has the DNA TGTGCCAGCAGTTACTCCGGGGGGTGGACCGGGGAGCTGTTTTTT.

V gene TRBV4-1 combines with J gene TRBJ1-3, with D possibly matching TRBD1 (6 bases). The V and J ends lost 5 bases and 1 base respectively, with 9 bases between them. Germline V gene data show CDR1 as MGHRA and CDR2 as YSYEKL. The CDR3 covers 14 residues. CDR3 in DNA: TGCGCCAGCAGCTCTACAGGGTCTGGAAACACCATATATTTT. Protein: CASSSTGSGNTIYF.